The 12 T cell receptor beta chains below come from one sample, sequenced in a study of immune aging and cytomegalovirus after organ transplant. Antigen specificity for these receptors is unknown. A microwell BD Rhapsody targeted mRNA and AbSeq workflow captured the cells and built the libraries. Using its own MiXCR run on the single-cell sequencing reads, TCRdb lists one record per CDR3 protein. The data contain tens of thousands of distinct CDR3 sequences, more than 35% of them singletons. Time point denoted: five sample-tagged time points from pre-transplant (day -1) to day 368 post-transplant, pooled. Sequencing used CMV peptide-activated CD4+ and CD8+ T cells sorted from blood, obtained at five time points, pooled. Subset of the sample: sorted CD8+CD137+ and CD4+CD154+ T cells after 12 to 13 h CMV IE-1 peptide stimulation. The source of these receptors is a female donor who had a heart transplant and CMV viremia.

A remark on this clonotype: A much larger clone lies a single base off, so this may be a read error. The chain combines TRBV6-4 with TRBJ1-1; D call uncertain. Germline V gives CDR1 MRHNA, CDR2 SNTAGT. CDR3 length: 15 amino acids. The CDR3: CASSGSVDGMLGASF. For the CDR3, the DNA is TGTGCCAGCAGTGGCTCGGTCGATGGAATGTTGGGAGCTTCCTTT.

The V gene is TRBV13, the J gene TRBJ2-1; D perhaps matches TRBD2 (6 bases). The V end was cut by 1 base, the J end by 0 bases, with 13 bases between. The CDR3 has 17 amino acids. Germline values: CDR1 PRHDT, CDR2 FYEKMQ (reference sequence). The CDR3 here is CASSLAGDLYSYNEQFF. The CDR3, as DNA: TGTGCCAGCAGCTTAGCGGGGGATCTCTACTCCTACAATGAGCAGTTCTTC.

This clonotype showed up just a few times. The chain employs TRBV7-8 and TRBJ2-3; D is unresolved. Germline V gives CDR1 SGHVS, CDR2 FQNEAQ. The germline V and J ends were trimmed by 9 bases and 1 base, with 14 bases remaining between them. The length of the CDR3 is 14 residues. This CDR3 reads CASIFGRGTDTQYF. The CDR3 nucleotides read TGTGCCAGTATCTTTGGTAGGGGCACAGATACGCAGTATTTT. The entire variable domain, with the rest obtained from reference TRBV7-8 and TRBJ2-3, is as follows: GAGVSQSPRYKVAKRGQDVALRCDPISGHVSLFWYQQALGQGPEFLTYFQNEAQLDKSGLPSDRFFAERPEGSVSTLKIQRTQQEDSAVYLCASIFGRGTDTQYFGPGTRLTVL.

This clonotype was found many times. The chain carries TRBV18 and TRBJ2-7; 7 bases agree with TRBD1. CDR3 length: 14 amino acids. The J segment lost 3 bases and the V segment lost 3 bases, leaving 5 bases of the junction unmatched. CDR1 is KGHSH and CDR2 is LQKENI in the germline V gene. CDR3 DNA sequence: TGTGCCAGCTCACCGGGCGGACAGGTCTACGAGCAGTACTTC. Protein product: CASSPGGQVYEQYF.

This chain uses TRBV2 with TRBJ1-1; tentative D call: TRBD1 (6 bases). This CDR3 has 13 amino acids. Trimming cost V 7 bases and J 2 bases, with 11 bases left between them. CDR1 and CDR2 (germline): SNHLY, FYNNEI. In DNA form, the CDR3 reads TGTGCCAGCACTAAGACAGGAAACACTGAAGCTTTCTTT. It encodes CASTKTGNTEAFF.

Concerning this clonotype itself: No conserved phenylalanine or tryptophan ends this CDR3, so it is likely a read error. The rearrangement uses TRBV30 and TRBJ2-2; D remains ambiguous. Germline V gene data show CDR1 as GTSNPN and CDR2 as SVGIG (reference sequence). The CDR3 runs to 13 residues. With 2 bases removed from V and 3 bases from J, the gap between germline ends came to 7 bases. The CDR3 coding sequence is TGTGCCTGGAGTCCACAGTACACCGGGGAGCTGTTTCTT. The encoded protein is CAWSPQYTGELFL.

This clonotype has a handful of counts. The chain is built from TRBV14 and TRBJ2-3, with 7 bases that match TRBD2. This CDR3 contains 16 residues. CDR1 is SGHDN and CDR2 is FVKESK in the germline V gene. Unmatched junction bases numbered 8, after V lost 3 bases and J lost 2 bases. As DNA, the CDR3 is TGTGCCAGCAGCCAGCACCGAGCGGGGTACACAGATACGCAGTATTTT. Translated: CASSQHRAGYTDTQYF.

This clonotype was observed at least ten times. The CDR3 DNA reads as TGCAGCGTTGTCCAGGGGGCGGGGGGCCACACCTTC. Its protein is CSVVQGAGGHTF. This sequence joins TRBV29-1 and TRBJ1-2; 8 nucleotides agree with TRBD1. The CDR3 totals 12 residues. Germline V gene lookup returns CDR1 SQVTM and CDR2 ANQGSEA. With V trimmed by 4 bases and J by 12 bases, 10 bases remained unmatched.

By its share, this clonotype is medium-sized (0.01 to 0.1%). The chain uses TRBV30 and TRBJ2-4; tentatively, D is TRBD1 or TRBD2 (6 bases each). This CDR3 has 13 amino acids. CDR1 and CDR2 from the germline V gene are GTSNPN and SVGIG (reference sequence). Trimming cost V 2 bases and J 7 bases, with 12 bases left between them. CDR3 region: CAWSRRGINIQYF. The CDR3 coding sequence is TGTGCCTGGAGTCGGAGGGGGATTAACATTCAGTACTTC.

The rearrangement joins TRBV20-1 to TRBJ2-1; D is possibly TRBD2 (6 bases). V was clipped by 2 bases and J by 5 bases, with 13 bases between them. Germline loops: CDR1 DFQATT, CDR2 SNEGSKA (reference sequence). The CDR3 is made up of 14 amino acids. The DNA of the CDR3 is TGCAGTGCTAGATCCCCAGCGGGCAACAATGAGCAGTTCTTC. It is translated as CSARSPAGNNEQFF.

This clonotype was counted many times. The chain recombines TRBV7-2 with TRBJ1-6, with no clear D. Germline loops: CDR1 SGHTA, CDR2 FQGNSA. The germline V and J ends were trimmed by 1 base and 6 bases, with 13 bases remaining between them. This CDR3 is 16 amino acids long. The CDR3 loop reads CASSLDPQDGNSPLHF. The CDR3 DNA reads TGTGCCAGCAGCTTAGATCCGCAGGACGGTAATTCACCCCTCCACTTT.

This clonotype was picked up a small number of times. The rearrangement uses TRBV7-6 and TRBJ1-1; the D is unclear. This CDR3 region has 12 residues. With 2 bases removed from V and 5 bases from J, the gap between germline ends came to 6 bases. The germline V gene has CDR1 SGHVS and CDR2 FNYEAQ. CDR3 coding DNA: TGTGCCAGCAGCTTAAGTGGAACTGAAGCTTTCTTT. Amino acids: CASSLSGTEAFF.